This T cell receptor beta chain emerged from a study of cytomegalovirus exposure and HLA in healthy donors. The study, taken as a whole, reports: For most TCR sequences rarity was the rule, although some public TCRs occurred in many donors. For cytomegalovirus status, the classifier reportedly gave diagnoses with high specificity and sensitivity.

The donors were part of the approximately 120-subject validation cohort, which stood apart from the 666-subject first cohort. The CDR3 is 13 amino acids. The ends were cut back, 2 bases at V and 9 bases at J, with 12 bases in the middle. Germline CDR1 and CDR2: SGDLS and YYNGEE. Measured with immunoSEQ multiplex PCR; TCRdb has only the in-frame clones, and not every one. The sample consists of 90,000 to 150,000 clones, about 82% of them appearing once. Details on this clone: Its antigen remains unknown.

The chain is built from TRBV9 and TRBJ2-1, with a possible D match to TRBD2 (6 bases). Sequences were obtained from PBMCs. The sequence was obtained from a young man in good health and CMV-seronegative. CDR3 sequence: CASSVGGGGEQFF. CDR3 DNA: TGTGCCAGCAGCGTCGGGGGTGGCGGTGAGCAGTTCTTC.